This T cell receptor beta chain was sequenced during a study of beta chain features in type 1 diabetes. Whole-study findings and limits: VDJ junctions from type 1 diabetes patients carried fewer insertions and larger deletions. Shorter TCRB CDR3s, moderately but significantly so, were found in Type 1 diabetes patients in all four CD4+ subsets.

This clone was observed a few times. The antigen remains unidentified. The germline gives CDR1 SGHDN, CDR2 FVKESK. This CDR3 has 14 residues. V was cut by 2 bases and J by 2 bases, with 10 bases left in between. Purity of each sorted population was above 95%. Of the isolated RNA, all was reverse transcribed, and so the sequenced material was expressed TCRB transcripts. Regulatory, naive and central memory T cell samples averaged approximately 3.9 million reads. TCRdb keeps only in-frame clones here, not all; method: immunoSEQ multiplex PCR. The data hold about 160,000 clones, with roughly 9% observed a single time.

The clonotype was recovered from a woman aged 25 to 39 with type 1 diabetes. The chain is built from TRBV14 and TRBJ2-7, with unresolved D. Sequencing was performed on central memory CD4+ T cells from blood. This CDR3 is CASSQLHTTYEQYF. The DNA of the CDR3 is TGTGCCAGCAGCCAATTACACACCACCTACGAGCAGTACTTC. The entire variable domain, with the rest obtained from reference TRBV14 and TRBJ2-7, is as follows: EAGVTQFPSHSVIEKGQTVTLRCDPISGHDNLYWYRRVMGKEIKFLLHFVKESKQDESGMPNNRFLAERTGGTYSTLKVQPAELEDSGVYFCASSQLHTTYEQYFGPGTRLTVT.